The rows below give T cell receptor beta chains drawn from one sample of a study of identical twins. A single record per CDR3 protein comes from TCRdb applying MiXCR to the 5' RACE reads. The data show 200,000 to 300,000 distinct CDR3 sequences, with 6% to 8.5% seen just once and 5.4% held by the top ten. The sample was also reused in another study, on yellow fever vaccine responses in identical twins.

The sample consisted of CD8+ T cells sorted from blood. The receptor set was obtained from a woman in her late teens or twenties in good health. The CDR3 runs from the conserved cysteine through the conserved F or W. Some rows have no size entry. The others give once, few or many, or a class for an expanded clone.

CASSTGTTNEQFF,NA,TRBV7-6
CASSSNVENTGELFF,few,TRBV7-9
CASRLPQDTEAFF,NA,TRBV12-3/TRBV12-4
CASSPVPTSGFSDEQFF,few,TRBV28
CASSQGGIWTSGGRYTDTQYF,NA,TRBV3-1
CASSERGLHNRDGLSAFF,few,TRBV2
CASSPGQGFSGNTIYF,many,TRBV28
CASSLGDRGPTYNEQFF,few,TRBV5-4
CASSPAAQGPYNEQFF,NA,TRBV7-9
CASSLGTAIYGYTF,many,TRBV12-3/TRBV12-4
CASSLETSPDEQFF,many,TRBV5-1
CASSRVGERFTDTQYF,many,TRBV4-2
CASSLDPGRGYGYTF,few,TRBV7-9
CSASPTKIEQYF,many,TRBV20-1
CSDALADSYNEQFF,many,TRBV20-1
CASSLYRDRAGSLEFF,NA,TRBV7-6
CATSTTAGLNKDTQYF,NA,TRBV15
CASSQQGGINEKLFF,NA,TRBV4-1
CASSSPDRAAEAFF,many,TRBV5-1
CSARDLRSTGTSTDTQYF,NA,TRBV20-1
CASSFSSGGAGETQYF,few,TRBV28
CASSYSAGSGTGELFF,NA,TRBV6-5
CSASPLTGDSTYEQYF,few,TRBV20-1
CASSLAREGSNQPQHF,many,TRBV5-6
CASSVGGTNEKLFF,NA,TRBV9
CASSQFAGPNQPQHF,many,TRBV4-1
CASSRTGGGNQPQHF,many,TRBV27
CASSLLGQGGNEQFF,NA,TRBV27
CASTTYSGLTVGTEAFF,NA,TRBV19
CASWTGGGDTQYF,many,TRBV28
CASRPGTGINSNQPQHF,NA,TRBV28
CASSLLGTNNEQFF,few,TRBV5-1
CASSFLTGQGSNQPQHF,many,TRBV7-2
CASSFPSYPNTEAFF,NA,TRBV28
CASRSAGMYNEQFF,many,TRBV7-2
CASSYARGDEKLFF,many,TRBV6-5
CASKEGHTRSGYTF,few,TRBV11-3
CASSHERGRMYWTGELFF,few,TRBV5-1
CASTLRGRIDTVPNSPLHF,NA,TRBV2
CASSPWAEIYNEQFF,many,TRBV12-3/TRBV12-4
CASSQARLAGLEFF,NA,TRBV4-3